The 23 T cell receptor beta chains in this list originate from one sample, sequenced in a study of cytomegalovirus exposure and HLA in healthy donors. This PCR relied on a set of 60 Vbeta primers and 13 Jbeta primers. Sequencing used immunoSEQ multiplex PCR; TCRdb keeps in-frame clones, though not all of them. The table for this sample gives around 210,000 clones. Source material: PBMCs. The receptors shown here come from a woman in her 30s in good health and CMV-seropositive.

This chain connects TRBV19 to TRBJ1-1; D ambiguous. The length of the CDR3 is 12 residues. Germline assignment: CDR1 LNHDA and CDR2 SQIVND (reference sequence). V was cut by 6 bases and J by 8 bases, with 13 bases left in between. The CDR3 DNA is TGTGCCAGTAGCGACTTAGTCGTCGAAGCTTTCTTT. Protein product: CASSDLVVEAFF.

This chain joins TRBV27 and TRBJ2-5; 11 bases are a match to TRBD2. Germline V gene sequence: CDR1 MNHEY, CDR2 SMNVEV (reference sequence). Germline trimming cut 4 bases from V and 5 bases from J; bases unmatched to any gene: 9. The CDR3 runs 16 residues. CDR3 DNA: TGTGCCAGCAGTTCTCATACTAGCGGGAGAACCGAGACCCAGTACTTC. This encodes CASSSHTSGRTETQYF.

This rearrangement joins TRBV27 to TRBJ1-1; D call uncertain. This CDR3 is 14 amino acids long. Looked up from germline, CDR1 is MNHEY and CDR2 is SMNVEV (reference sequence). Between the trimmed V and J ends, which lost 5 bases and 7 bases, there was a span of 17 bases. The CDR3 reads CASSPPPGGREAFF. The CDR3 DNA is TGTGCCAGCAGTCCACCCCCTGGCGGGCGTGAAGCTTTCTTT.

The rearrangement links TRBV6-5 to TRBJ2-1; D may be TRBD1 (6 bases). Germline assignment: CDR1 MNHEY and CDR2 SVGAGI. The CDR3 is made up of 15 amino acids. Trimming removed 7 bases at V and 0 bases at J, with 13 bases between. CDR3 nucleotide sequence: TGTGCCAGCACCCACAGGGTAAGCTCCTACAATGAGCAGTTCTTC. Protein product: CASTHRVSSYNEQFF.

The chain couples TRBV15 to TRBJ2-2; D possibly corresponds to TRBD1 (5 bases). Trimming shortened V by 3 bases and J by 9 bases, and 17 bases separated the two germline ends. This CDR3 spans 15 amino acids. In germline, CDR1 is LNHNV, CDR2 YYDKDF (reference sequence). The CDR3 DNA is TGTGCCACCAGCAGTTTCACAGGCTTGGCCAGGGAGCTGTTTTTT. It yields the protein CATSSFTGLARELFF.

V gene TRBV6-5 combines with J gene TRBJ2-7; a weak D match, TRBD1 (5 bases). Germline CDR1 and CDR2: MNHEY and SVGAGI. The CDR3 has 14 residues. The V end lost 4 bases, the J end lost 5 bases, and 15 bases lay between the germline ends. The CDR3 here is CASSWGIGFHEQYF. The CDR3 DNA reads as TGTGCCAGCAGTTGGGGCATCGGGTTCCACGAGCAGTACTTC.

The V call is TRBV28, the J call TRBJ2-1, with TRBD2 as a possible D gene (7 bases). The germline V gene has CDR1 MDHEN and CDR2 SYDVKM. The ends were cut back, 4 bases at V and 5 bases at J, with 21 bases in the middle. CDR3 size: 17 residues. In DNA form, the CDR3 reads TGTGCCAGCAGTTCCCTATCGGGGGGCAGGGAGAACAATGAGCAGTTCTTC. Its protein product is CASSSLSGGRENNEQFF.

The rearrangement uses TRBV27 and TRBJ2-1; 7 positions match TRBD2. This CDR3 region has 16 residues. The trim removed 5 bases at V and 0 bases at J, leaving 7 bases unmatched. Germline values: CDR1 MNHEY, CDR2 SMNVEV (reference sequence). The CDR3 here is CASSPLGGSSYNEQFF. Written as DNA, the CDR3 is TGTGCCAGCAGTCCCCTTGGCGGGAGCTCCTACAATGAGCAGTTCTTC.

The genes are TRBV11-3 and TRBJ2-1; no clear D gene. Trimming shortened V by 4 bases and J by 6 bases, and 10 bases separated the two germline ends. The CDR3 loop spans 13 amino acids. CDR1 and CDR2 from the germline V gene are SGHNT and YENEEA. CDR3 coding DNA: TGTGCCAGCAGCTATAACTCCGCCAATGAGCAGTTCTTC. Translated: CASSYNSANEQFF.

The V call is TRBV29-1, the J call TRBJ1-1; 7 bases fit TRBD1. The junction had 9 bases not matched to a gene; V was cut back by 6 bases and J by 2 bases. The CDR3 is made up of 14 amino acids. Germline V gene data show CDR1 as SQVTM and CDR2 as ANQGSEA. The CDR3 sequence: CSVAGQYFNTEAFF. The CDR3 nucleotides are TGCAGCGTCGCGGGACAGTACTTCAACACTGAAGCTTTCTTT.

The rearrangement uses TRBV5-4 and TRBJ2-3, with TRBD1 matching 7 bases. The ends lost 3 bases at V and 14 bases at J; junction bases unmatched: 9. The germline CDR1 and CDR2 sequences are SGHNT and YYREEE (reference sequence). The CDR3 is 12 residues long. CDR3: CASSSDRAVWYF. CDR3 DNA sequence: TGTGCCAGCAGCTCTGACAGGGCAGTTTGGTATTTT.

This chain joins TRBV6-1 and TRBJ1-4, with D maybe TRBD1 (6 bases). The CDR3 consists of 15 residues. CDR1 and CDR2 (germline): MNHNS, SASEGT. V was cut by 6 bases and J by 7 bases, with 18 bases left in between. The CDR3 region is CASSGTQGRSEKLFF. The CDR3 DNA reads as TGTGCCAGCAGCGGAACACAGGGTCGGAGTGAAAAACTGTTTTTT.

In nucleotides, the CDR3 is TGTGCCAGCAGTGAAGGACAGGATGGTAATGAGCAGTTCTTC. Protein: CASSEGQDGNEQFF. The V gene is TRBV2, the J gene TRBJ2-1; D is possibly TRBD1 (6 bases). The length of the CDR3 is 14 residues. Germline values: CDR1 SNHLY, CDR2 FYNNEI. V lost 1 base and J 7 bases, leaving 11 bases between the germline ends.

V usage is TRBV18 and J usage is TRBJ2-3; 14 bases line up with TRBD2. Germline CDR1 and CDR2: KGHSH and LQKENI. V lost 2 bases, J lost 3 bases, and 4 bases stayed unmatched. The CDR3 consists of 17 residues. The CDR3 sequence is CASSPIRTSGRTDTQYF. Here the CDR3 DNA reads TGTGCCAGCTCACCAATCAGGACTAGCGGGAGGACAGATACGCAGTATTTT.

The chain has TRBV15 and TRBJ2-4; unclear D gene. This CDR3 is built from 15 residues. Germline CDR1 LNHNV, CDR2 YYDKDF (reference sequence). Deletions cut 5 bases from V and 1 base from J, with 12 bases between. CDR3 residues: CATSLSSQAKNIQYF. The CDR3 DNA is TGTGCCACCAGCCTAAGTTCACAGGCCAAAAACATTCAGTACTTC.

V and J are TRBV11-2 and TRBJ1-3; D remains ambiguous. Germline CDR1 SGHAT, CDR2 FQNNGV. The CDR3 has 12 residues. V was clipped by 5 bases and J by 4 bases, with 6 bases between them. DNA for the CDR3: TGTGCCAGCAGCCCACAGGGAAACACCATATATTTT. Protein: CASSPQGNTIYF.

The CDR3 spells CASSQANQGQPQHF. CDR3 sequence (DNA): TGTGCCAGCAGCCAAGCGAACCAGGGGCAGCCCCAGCATTTT. The chain joins TRBV4-2 to TRBJ1-5; D perhaps matches TRBD1 (6 bases). This CDR3 is built from 14 residues. V dropped 1 base and J dropped 7 bases, with 11 bases sitting between them. Germline assignment: CDR1 LGHNA and CDR2 YNFKEQ.

V and J are TRBV4-1 and TRBJ2-3; D might be TRBD2 (5 bases). Germline lookup yields CDR1 MGHRA and CDR2 YSYEKL. This CDR3 is 14 amino acids long. V was pared by 4 bases and J by 0 bases, with 8 bases between. The DNA of the CDR3 is TGCGCCAGCAGCCTCGGACTCAGCACAGATACGCAGTATTTT. It codes for CASSLGLSTDTQYF.

Comment on this clone: The sample has other DNA sequences that encode this CDR3 too. The rearrangement uses TRBV5-6 and TRBJ2-5; D is uncertain. CDR1 is SGHDT and CDR2 is YYEEEE in the germline V gene. Between the trimmed V and J ends, which lost 0 bases and 5 bases, there was a span of 5 bases. The CDR3 contains 12 residues. CDR3 nucleotides: TGTGCCAGCAGCTTGGCACGGGAGACCCAGTACTTC. As protein: CASSLARETQYF.

The V and J genes are TRBV9 and TRBJ2-3, with 14 bases that match TRBD2. This CDR3 is 14 amino acids long. CDR1 and CDR2 from the germline V gene are SGDLS and YYNGEE. V lost 3 bases to trimming and J lost 15 bases; unmatched junction nucleotides: 9. CDR3 region: CASSETGLAGEVYF. The CDR3 nucleotides read TGTGCCAGCAGCGAAACGGGACTAGCGGGAGAGGTCTATTTT.

The CDR3 loop reads CASRSRDVYGYTF. The CDR3 DNA follows: TGTGCCAGCAGGAGCAGGGATGTCTATGGCTACACCTTC. The chain employs TRBV2 and TRBJ1-2; TRBD1 might be the D (5 bases). This CDR3 has 13 residues. Germline values: CDR1 SNHLY, CDR2 FYNNEI. The ends were cut back, 6 bases at V and 4 bases at J, with 12 bases in the middle.

The V and J genes are TRBV5-5 and TRBJ1-1; D not resolved. The V and J ends lost 0 bases and 1 base respectively, with 7 bases between them. The CDR3 totals 14 residues. CDR1 is SGHKS, CDR2 YYEKEE, per germline (reference sequence). DNA for the CDR3: TGTGCCAGCAGCTTGGAAGTCAGGAACACTGAAGCTTTCTTT. Residues: CASSLEVRNTEAFF.

V usage is TRBV29-1 and J usage is TRBJ2-1; D might be TRBD1 (5 bases). The germline CDR1 and CDR2 sequences are SQVTM and ANQGSEA. Trimming pared 3 bases from V and 5 bases from J, leaving 17 bases between. The CDR3 length is 15 residues. CDR3 in DNA: TGCAGCGTTGAGGATGGGGCGATCTTCCACAATGAGCAGTTCTTC. Amino acids: CSVEDGAIFHNEQFF.